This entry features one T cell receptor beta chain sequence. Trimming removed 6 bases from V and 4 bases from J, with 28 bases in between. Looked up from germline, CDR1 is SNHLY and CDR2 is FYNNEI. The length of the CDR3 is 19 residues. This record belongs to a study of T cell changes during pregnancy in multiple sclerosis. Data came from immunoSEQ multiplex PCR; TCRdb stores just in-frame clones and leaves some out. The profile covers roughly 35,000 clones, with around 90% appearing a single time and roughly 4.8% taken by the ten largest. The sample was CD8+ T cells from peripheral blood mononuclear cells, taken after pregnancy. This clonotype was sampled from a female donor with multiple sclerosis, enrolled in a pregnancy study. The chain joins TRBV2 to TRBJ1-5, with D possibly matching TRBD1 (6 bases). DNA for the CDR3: TGTGCCAGCAGGGGGGTTGAGTTAGGGGGTGCCCCGGCAAATCAGCCCCAGCATTTT. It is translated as CASRGVELGGAPANQPQHF.